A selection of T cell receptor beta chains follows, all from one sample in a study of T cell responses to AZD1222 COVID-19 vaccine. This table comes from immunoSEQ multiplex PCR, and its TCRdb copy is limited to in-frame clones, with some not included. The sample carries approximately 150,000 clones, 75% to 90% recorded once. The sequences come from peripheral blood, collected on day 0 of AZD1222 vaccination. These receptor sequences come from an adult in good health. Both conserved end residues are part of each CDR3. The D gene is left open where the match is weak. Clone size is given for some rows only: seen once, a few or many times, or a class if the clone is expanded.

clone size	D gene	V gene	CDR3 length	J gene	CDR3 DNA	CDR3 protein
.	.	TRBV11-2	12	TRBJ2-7	TGTGCCAGTTCGACCTTATCCTACGAGCAGTACTTC	CASSTLSYEQYF
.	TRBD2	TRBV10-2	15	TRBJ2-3	TGCGCCAGCAGAGTGGGGAGTAGCGGGAGCGATACGCAGTATTTT	CASRVGSSGSDTQYF
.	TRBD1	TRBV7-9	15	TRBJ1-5	TGTGCCAGCACTTCTTCGGACAGGGGCAATCAGCCCCAGCATTTT	CASTSSDRGNQPQHF
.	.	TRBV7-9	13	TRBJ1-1	TGTGCCAGCAGCTTAGAACAGAACACTGAAGCTTTCTTT	CASSLEQNTEAFF
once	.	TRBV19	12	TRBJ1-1	TGTGCCAGTAGTATTGGGGGGGCTGAAGCTTTCTTT	CASSIGGAEAFF
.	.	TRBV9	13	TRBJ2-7	TGTGCCAGCAGCGTGGGGGCAGCCTACGAGCAGTACTTC	CASSVGAAYEQYF
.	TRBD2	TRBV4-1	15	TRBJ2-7	TGCGCCAGCAGCCGGGAGGCGGGAGGGCCTTACGAGCAGTACTTC	CASSREAGGPYEQYF
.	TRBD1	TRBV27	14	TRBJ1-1	TGTGCCAGCAGTTGGACAGGGAAGAACACTGAAGCTTTCTTT	CASSWTGKNTEAFF
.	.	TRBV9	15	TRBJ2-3	TGTGCCAGCAGCGCGGCCCTCGTTGGGGGAGATACGCAGTATTTT	CASSAALVGGDTQYF
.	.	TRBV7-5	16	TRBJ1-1	TGTGTCAGAAGTTTAACCGGGACAGGGGTGGACACTGAAGCTTTCTTT	CVRSLTGTGVDTEAFF
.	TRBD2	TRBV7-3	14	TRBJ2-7	TGTGCCAGCAGCCCAGCGGGGGGGTACTACGAGCAGTACTTC	CASSPAGGYYEQYF
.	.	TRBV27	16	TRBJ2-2	TGTGCCAGCAGTTTAGTGCAGGGAACGTGGGCCGGGGAGCTGTTTTTT	CASSLVQGTWAGELFF
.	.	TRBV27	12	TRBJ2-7	TGTGCCAGCAGTACAGGGCTAATGAGGCAGTACTTC	CASSTGLMRQYF
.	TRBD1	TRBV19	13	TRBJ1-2	TGTGCCAGTAGTCCCTCGGGACAGTATGGCTACACCTTC	CASSPSGQYGYTF
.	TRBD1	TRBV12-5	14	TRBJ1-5	TGTGCTAGTGGTCAGGGGGAACCCAATCAGCCCCAGCATTTT	CASGQGEPNQPQHF
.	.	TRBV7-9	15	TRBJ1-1	TGTGCCAGCAGCTTCCGAGGAAGGGGCGGCACTGAAGCTTTCTTT	CASSFRGRGGTEAFF
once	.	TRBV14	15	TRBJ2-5	TGTGCCAGCAGCCAATCGGAGTCGTGGAGGAAGACCCAGTACTTC	CASSQSESWRKTQYF
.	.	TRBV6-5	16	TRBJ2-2	TGTGCCAGCAGTTACTTGGTGGCTTCGAACACCGGGGAGCTGTTTTTT	CASSYLVASNTGELFF
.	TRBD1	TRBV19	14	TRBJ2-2	TGTGCCAGTAGGCGACAGGGGGACACCGGGGAGCTGTTTTTT	CASRRQGDTGELFF
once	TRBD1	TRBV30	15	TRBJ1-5	TGTGCCTGGAGCCCAGACAGGGTGGTTGGCCAGCCCCAGCATTTT	CAWSPDRVVGQPQHF
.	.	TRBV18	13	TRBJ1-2	TGTGCCAGCTCACCTGCGAGTAACTATGGCTACACCTTC	CASSPASNYGYTF
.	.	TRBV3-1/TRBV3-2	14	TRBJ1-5	TGTGCCAGCAGCCTGGGGGGAGTTCATCAGCCCCAGCATTTT	CASSLGGVHQPQHF
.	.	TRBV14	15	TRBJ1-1	TGTGCCAGCAGCCAATTCCGGGTTAAGAACACTGAAGCTTTCTTT	CASSQFRVKNTEAFF
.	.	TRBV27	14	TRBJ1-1	TGTGCCAGCAGTCCCCTGGGTTCGGACACTGAAGCTTTCTTT	CASSPLGSDTEAFF
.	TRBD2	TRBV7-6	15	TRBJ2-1	TGTGCCAGCAGCGCCACTAGCGGGACCTACAATGAGCAGTTCTTC	CASSATSGTYNEQFF
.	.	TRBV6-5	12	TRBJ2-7	TGTGCCAGCGGACAGCCAACCTACGAGCAGTACTTC	CASGQPTYEQYF
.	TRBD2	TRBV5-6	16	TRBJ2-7	TGTGCCAGCAGCTTCCGGACTAGCGGGGGGCAGAACGAGCAGTACTTC	CASSFRTSGGQNEQYF
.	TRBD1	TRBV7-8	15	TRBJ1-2	TGTGCCAGCAGGCGAGGGACAGCCAATGACTATGGCTACACCTTC	CASRRGTANDYGYTF
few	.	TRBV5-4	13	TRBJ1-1	TGTGCCAGCAGCACGAACTGGGCAGGGGAAGCTTTCTTT	CASSTNWAGEAFF
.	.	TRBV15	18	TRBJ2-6	TGTGCCACCAGCAGAGATGGGGCAGGGAAGGCTGGGGCCAACGTCCTGACTTTC	CATSRDGAGKAGANVLTF
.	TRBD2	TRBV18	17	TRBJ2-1	TGTGCCAGCTCACCACCGTCGATCGGGAGGGAATACAATGAGCAGTTCTTC	CASSPPSIGREYNEQFF
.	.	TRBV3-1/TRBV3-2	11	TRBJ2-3	TGTGCCAGCAGCCAAGAAAGGAGGCAGTATTTT	CASSQERRQYF
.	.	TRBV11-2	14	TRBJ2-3	TGTGCCAGCAGTCTTAGCGGACCCACAGATACGCAGTATTTT	CASSLSGPTDTQYF
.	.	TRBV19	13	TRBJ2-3	TGTGCCAGTAGCACGGTGAGGTATGATACGCAGTATTTT	CASSTVRYDTQYF
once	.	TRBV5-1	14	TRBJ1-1	TGCGCCAGCAGCTTGGAGGGGCCTTTCACTGAAGCTTTCTTT	CASSLEGPFTEAFF
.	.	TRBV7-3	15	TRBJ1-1	TGTGCCAGCAGCCCCGCGAATGGCAGAAACACTGAAGCTTTCTTT	CASSPANGRNTEAFF
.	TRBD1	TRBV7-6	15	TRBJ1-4	TGTGCCAGCAGCTTAGTGGGGACAGGGAAGGAAAAACTGTTTTTT	CASSLVGTGKEKLFF
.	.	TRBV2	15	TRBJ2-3	TGTGCCAGCAGTGAATTTGGGAGGAGCACAGATACGCAGTATTTT	CASSEFGRSTDTQYF
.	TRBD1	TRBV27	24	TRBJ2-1	TGTGCCAGCAGTTTATTTCGAAGACCAACCGGGACAGGGGTTCGCACTAATCGGTACAATGAGCAGTTCTTC	CASSLFRRPTGTGVRTNRYNEQFF
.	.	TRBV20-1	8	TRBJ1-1	TGCAGTGTCCACCTGGGGTTCTTT	CSVHLGFF
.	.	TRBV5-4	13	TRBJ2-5	TGTGCCAGCAGCCCGGCCAGGGAAGAGACCCAGTACTTC	CASSPAREETQYF
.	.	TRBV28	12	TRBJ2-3	TGTGCCAGCAGTCGAGTTGTAGATACGCAGTATTTT	CASSRVVDTQYF
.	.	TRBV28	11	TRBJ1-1	TGTGCCAGCAGCATATACAGGGAAGCTTTCTTT	CASSIYREAFF
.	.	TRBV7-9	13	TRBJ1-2	TGTGCCAGCAGCTCAGATTGGGACGGTGGCTACACCTTC	CASSSDWDGGYTF
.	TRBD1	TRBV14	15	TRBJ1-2	TGTGCCAGCAGCCCTCAAATACAGGGGAACTATGGCTACACCTTC	CASSPQIQGNYGYTF
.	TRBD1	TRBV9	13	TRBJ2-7	TGTGCCAGCAGCCCAGGGGGTCCCTACGAGCAGTACTTC	CASSPGGPYEQYF
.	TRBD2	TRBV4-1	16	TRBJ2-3	TGCGCCAGCAGCCAAGCTCTAGCGGGAGAGACAGATACGCAGTATTTT	CASSQALAGETDTQYF
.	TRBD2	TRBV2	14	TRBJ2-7	TGTGCCAGCAGTCCCGGGACTAGAGCCTACGAGCAGTACTTC	CASSPGTRAYEQYF
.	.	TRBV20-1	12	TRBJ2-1	TGCAGTGCTAGTTTTTCCAGCCATGAGCAGTTCTTC	CSASFSSHEQFF
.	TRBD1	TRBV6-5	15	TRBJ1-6	TGTGCCAGCAGACCGGGACAGGGATATAATTCACCCCTCCACTTT	CASRPGQGYNSPLHF
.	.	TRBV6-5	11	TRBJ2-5	TGTGCCAGCAGTTCGGCCGAGACCCAGTACTTC	CASSSAETQYF
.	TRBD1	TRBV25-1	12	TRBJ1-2	TGTGCCAGCAGTGCAGACAGGGGCGGCTACACCTTC	CASSADRGGYTF